This paragraph covers one T cell receptor beta chain sequence. The V gene end was trimmed by 5 bases and the J gene end by 5 bases; junction bases not matched to a gene: 6. Germline V gene sequence: CDR1 MGHRA, CDR2 YSYEKL. The CDR3 consists of 15 residues. This sample's time point: pretreatment peripheral blood. Samples were collected from each patient before treatment and during treatment. Each patient gave between 1 and 8 of them in total. This entry belongs to a study of PD-L1 blockade in urothelial cancer. Every PCR was spiked with synthetic TCR analog templates. Sequenced by immunoSEQ multiplex PCR; TCRdb stores in-frame clones only, minus some. The table has about 50,000 clones, under 90% seen once.

The chain joins TRBV4-1 to TRBJ2-1; 10 nucleotides match TRBD2. This material consisted of PBMCs, taken around atezolizumab (anti-PD-L1) treatment. This receptor was identified in a man aged 65-85 years with urothelial cancer. The DNA for the CDR3 is TGCGCCAGCAGCGCTAGCGGGAGTATCGACAATGAGCAGTTCTTC. Its protein is CASSASGSIDNEQFF.